This T cell receptor beta chain was captured in a study of T cell responses to AZD1222 COVID-19 vaccine. General study results and limits: Repertoires in all cases were sampled only once the peak T cell response had passed. Dominant CD4 TCR responses targeted spike regions 160-218 and 743-854.

Concerning this clone itself: The antigen is not known.

Some clones are missing from TCRdb's copy, which holds only in-frame ones; the method was immunoSEQ multiplex PCR. The sample contains about 130,000 clones, 90% of which appear only once. The germline V gene has CDR1 MNHEY and CDR2 SVGEGT. V lost 1 base to trimming and J lost 1 base, with 7 bases between them. The CDR3 length is 14 residues. The chain couples TRBV6-2 or TRBV6-3 to TRBJ1-1; D ambiguous. The sample in question was peripheral blood, obtained on day 0 of MenACWY control vaccination. The receptor's source is an adult in good health. DNA for the CDR3: TGTGCCAGCAGTTACTTGGCAGGGAACACTGAAGCTTTCTTT. It is translated as CASSYLAGNTEAFF.